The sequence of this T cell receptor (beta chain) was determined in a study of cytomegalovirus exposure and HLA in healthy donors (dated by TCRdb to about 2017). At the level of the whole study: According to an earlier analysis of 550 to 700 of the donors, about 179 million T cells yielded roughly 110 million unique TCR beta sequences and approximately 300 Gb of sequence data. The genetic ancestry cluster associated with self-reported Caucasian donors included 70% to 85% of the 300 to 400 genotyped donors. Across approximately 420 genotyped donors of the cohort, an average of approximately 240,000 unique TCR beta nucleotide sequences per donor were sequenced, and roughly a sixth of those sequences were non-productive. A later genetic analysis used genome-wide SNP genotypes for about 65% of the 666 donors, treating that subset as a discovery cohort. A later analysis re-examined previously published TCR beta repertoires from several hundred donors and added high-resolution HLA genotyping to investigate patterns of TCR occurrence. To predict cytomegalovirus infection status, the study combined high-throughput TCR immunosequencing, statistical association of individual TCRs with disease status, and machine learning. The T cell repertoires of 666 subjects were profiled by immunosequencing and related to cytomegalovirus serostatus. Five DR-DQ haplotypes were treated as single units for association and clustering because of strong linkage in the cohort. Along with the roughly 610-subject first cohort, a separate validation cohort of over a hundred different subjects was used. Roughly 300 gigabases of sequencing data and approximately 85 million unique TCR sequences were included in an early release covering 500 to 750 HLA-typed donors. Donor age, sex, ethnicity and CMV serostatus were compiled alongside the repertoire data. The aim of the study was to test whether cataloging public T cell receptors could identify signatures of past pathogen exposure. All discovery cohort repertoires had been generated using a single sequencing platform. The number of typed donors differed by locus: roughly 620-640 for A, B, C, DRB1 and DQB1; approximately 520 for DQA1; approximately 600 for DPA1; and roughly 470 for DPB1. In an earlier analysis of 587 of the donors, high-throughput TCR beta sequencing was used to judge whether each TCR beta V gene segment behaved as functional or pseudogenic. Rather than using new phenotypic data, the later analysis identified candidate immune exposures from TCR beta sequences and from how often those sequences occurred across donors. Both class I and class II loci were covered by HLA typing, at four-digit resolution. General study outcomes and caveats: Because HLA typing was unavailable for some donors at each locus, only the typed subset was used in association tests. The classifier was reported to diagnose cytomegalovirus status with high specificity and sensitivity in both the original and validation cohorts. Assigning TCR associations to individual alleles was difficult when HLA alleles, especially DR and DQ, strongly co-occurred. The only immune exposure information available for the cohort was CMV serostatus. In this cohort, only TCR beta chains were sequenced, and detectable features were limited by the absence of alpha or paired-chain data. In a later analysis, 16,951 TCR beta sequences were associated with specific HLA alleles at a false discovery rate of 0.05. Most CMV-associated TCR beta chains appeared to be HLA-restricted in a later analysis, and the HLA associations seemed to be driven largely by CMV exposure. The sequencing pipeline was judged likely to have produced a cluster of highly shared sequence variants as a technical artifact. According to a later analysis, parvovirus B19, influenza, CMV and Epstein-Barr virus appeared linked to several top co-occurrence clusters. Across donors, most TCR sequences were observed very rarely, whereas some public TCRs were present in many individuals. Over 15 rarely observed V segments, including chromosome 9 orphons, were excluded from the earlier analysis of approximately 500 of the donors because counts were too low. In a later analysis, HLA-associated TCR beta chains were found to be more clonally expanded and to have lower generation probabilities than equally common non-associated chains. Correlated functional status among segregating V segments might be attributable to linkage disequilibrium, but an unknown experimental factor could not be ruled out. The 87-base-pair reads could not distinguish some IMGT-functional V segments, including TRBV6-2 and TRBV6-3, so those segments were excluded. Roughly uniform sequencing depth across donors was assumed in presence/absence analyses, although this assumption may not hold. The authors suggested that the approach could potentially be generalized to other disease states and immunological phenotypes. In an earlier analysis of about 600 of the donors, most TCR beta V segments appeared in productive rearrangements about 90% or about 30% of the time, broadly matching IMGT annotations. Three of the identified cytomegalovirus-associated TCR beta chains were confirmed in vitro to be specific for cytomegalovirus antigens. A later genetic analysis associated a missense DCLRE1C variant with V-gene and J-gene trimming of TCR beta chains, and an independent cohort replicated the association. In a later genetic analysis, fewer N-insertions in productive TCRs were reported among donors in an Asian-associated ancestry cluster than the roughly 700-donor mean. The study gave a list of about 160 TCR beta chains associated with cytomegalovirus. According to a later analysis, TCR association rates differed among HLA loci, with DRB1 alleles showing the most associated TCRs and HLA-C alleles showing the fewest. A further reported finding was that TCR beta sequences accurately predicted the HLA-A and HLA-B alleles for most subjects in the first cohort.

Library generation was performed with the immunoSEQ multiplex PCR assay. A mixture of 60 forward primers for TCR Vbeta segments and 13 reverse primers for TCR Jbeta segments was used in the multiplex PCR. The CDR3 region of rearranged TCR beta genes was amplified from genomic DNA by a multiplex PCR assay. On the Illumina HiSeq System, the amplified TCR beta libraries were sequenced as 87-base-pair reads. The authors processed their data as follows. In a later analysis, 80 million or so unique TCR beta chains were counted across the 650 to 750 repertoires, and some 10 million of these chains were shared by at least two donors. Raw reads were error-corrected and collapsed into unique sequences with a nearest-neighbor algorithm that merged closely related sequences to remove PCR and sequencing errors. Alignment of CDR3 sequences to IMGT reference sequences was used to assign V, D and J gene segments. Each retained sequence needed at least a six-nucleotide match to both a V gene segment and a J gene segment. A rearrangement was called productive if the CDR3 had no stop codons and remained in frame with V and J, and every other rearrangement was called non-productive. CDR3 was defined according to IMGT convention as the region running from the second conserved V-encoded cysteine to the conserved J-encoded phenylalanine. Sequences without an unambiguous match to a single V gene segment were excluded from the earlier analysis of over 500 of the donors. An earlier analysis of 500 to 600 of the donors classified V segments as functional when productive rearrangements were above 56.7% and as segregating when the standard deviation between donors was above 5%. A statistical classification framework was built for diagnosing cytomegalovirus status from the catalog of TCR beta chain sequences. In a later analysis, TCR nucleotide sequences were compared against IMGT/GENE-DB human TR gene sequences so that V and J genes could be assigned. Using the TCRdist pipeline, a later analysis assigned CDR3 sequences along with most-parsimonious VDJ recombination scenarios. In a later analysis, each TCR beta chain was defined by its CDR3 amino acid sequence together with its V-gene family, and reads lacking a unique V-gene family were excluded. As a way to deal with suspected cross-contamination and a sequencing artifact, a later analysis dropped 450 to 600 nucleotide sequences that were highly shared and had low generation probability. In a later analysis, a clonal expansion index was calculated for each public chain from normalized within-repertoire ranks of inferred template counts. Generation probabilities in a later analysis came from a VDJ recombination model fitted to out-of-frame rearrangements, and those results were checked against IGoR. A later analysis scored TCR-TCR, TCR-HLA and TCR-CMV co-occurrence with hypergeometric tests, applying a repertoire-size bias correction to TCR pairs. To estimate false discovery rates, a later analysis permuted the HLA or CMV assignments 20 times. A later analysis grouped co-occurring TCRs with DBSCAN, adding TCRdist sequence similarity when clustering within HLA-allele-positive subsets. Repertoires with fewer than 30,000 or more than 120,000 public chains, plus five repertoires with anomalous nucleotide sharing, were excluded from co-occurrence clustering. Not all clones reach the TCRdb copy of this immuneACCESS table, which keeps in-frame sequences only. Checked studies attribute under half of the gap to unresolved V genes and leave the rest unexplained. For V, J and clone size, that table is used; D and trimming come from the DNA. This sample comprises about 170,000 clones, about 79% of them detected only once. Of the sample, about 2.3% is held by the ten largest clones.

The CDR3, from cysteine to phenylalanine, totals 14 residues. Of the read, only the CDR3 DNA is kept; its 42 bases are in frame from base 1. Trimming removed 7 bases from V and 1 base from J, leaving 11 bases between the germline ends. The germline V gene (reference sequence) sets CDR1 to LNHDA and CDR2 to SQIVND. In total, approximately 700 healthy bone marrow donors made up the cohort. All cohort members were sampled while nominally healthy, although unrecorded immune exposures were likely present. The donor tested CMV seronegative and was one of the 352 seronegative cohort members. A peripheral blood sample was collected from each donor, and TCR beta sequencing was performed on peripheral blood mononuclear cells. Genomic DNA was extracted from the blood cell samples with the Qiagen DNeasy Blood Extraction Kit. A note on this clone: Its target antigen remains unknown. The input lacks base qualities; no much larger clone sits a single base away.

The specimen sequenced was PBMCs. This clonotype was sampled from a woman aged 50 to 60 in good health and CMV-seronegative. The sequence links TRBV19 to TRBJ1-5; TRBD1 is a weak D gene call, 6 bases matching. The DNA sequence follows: TGTGCCAGTAACCTGAGGGGGAGCAATCAGCCCCAGCATTTT. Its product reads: CASNLRGSNQPQHF. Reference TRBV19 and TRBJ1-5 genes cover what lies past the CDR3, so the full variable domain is DGGITQSPKYLFRKEGQNVTLSCEQNLNHDAMYWYRQDPGQGLRLIYYSQIVNDFQKGDIAEGYSVSREKKESFPLTVTSAQKNPTAFYLCASNLRGSNQPQHFGDGTRLSIL.